These 22 T cell receptor beta chains were all obtained from the same sample, sequenced in a study of shared clonotypes between healthy human individuals. Selected positively for CCR7 and CD45RO-negative, naive CD8 cells excluded terminally differentiated effector memory CD45RA+ cells. Only in-frame clones appear in the TCRdb table, and some are missing; sequencing was by immunoSEQ multiplex PCR. The sample holds some 2,000,000 clones, approximately 95% seen once. The sequenced material came from naive CD8+ T cells sorted from blood. The receptors shown here come from a man aged 18 to 29 in good health.

The chain employs TRBV5-1 and TRBJ2-4; D is possibly TRBD1 (5 bases). V lost 0 bases to trimming and J lost 2 bases, with 6 bases between them. This CDR3 is built from 14 residues. Germline-derived CDR1 and CDR2 are SGHRS and YFSETQ. CDR3 bases: TGCGCCAGCAGCTTGGCAGGGCCCAAAAACATTCAGTACTTC. Its protein product is CASSLAGPKNIQYF. The full variable domain, with the rest looked up from reference TRBV5-1 and TRBJ2-4, is KAGVTQTPRYLIKTRGQQVTLSCSPISGHRSVSWYQQTPGQGLQFLFEYFSETQRNKGNFPGRFSGRQFSNSRSEMNVSTLELGDSALYLCASSLAGPKNIQYFGAGTRLSVL.

V usage is TRBV9 and J usage is TRBJ1-1, with D possibly TRBD1 on 6 matching bases. The ends were cut back, 10 bases at V and 1 base at J, with 14 bases in the middle. Germline V CDR1 and CDR2: SGDLS, YYNGEE. The CDR3 is 13 amino acids. CDR3 residues: CASGGGANTEAFF. DNA for the CDR3: TGTGCCTCCGGAGGGGGGGCGAACACTGAAGCTTTCTTT.

V usage is TRBV4-3 and J usage is TRBJ2-7, with TRBD2 matching 10 bases. Germline V gives CDR1 LGHNA, CDR2 YSLEER. CDR3 size: 15 residues. V lost 0 bases and J lost 5; bases outside the gene matches: 4. In DNA, the CDR3 is TGCGCCAGCAGCCAAGATCAAGCGGGAGGGGACGAGCAGTACTTC. Its protein is CASSQDQAGGDEQYF.

Turning to this clone: This same CDR3 is encoded by further DNA sequences in the sample. The chain recombines TRBV6-5 with TRBJ2-7, with D maybe TRBD2 (5 bases). The CDR3 covers 13 residues. Germline values: CDR1 MNHEY, CDR2 SVGAGI. V lost 2 bases and J lost 2, with 7 bases in between. The CDR3 sequence is CASSYRGAYEQYF. CDR3 DNA sequence: TGTGCCAGCAGTTACCGGGGAGCCTACGAGCAGTACTTC.

The V call is TRBV7-9, the J call TRBJ2-7; 8 nucleotides align to TRBD2. Germline values: CDR1 SEHNR, CDR2 FQNEAQ (reference sequence). V lost 1 base to trimming and J lost 2 bases; unmatched junction nucleotides: 4. The CDR3 sequence is 15 residues long. The CDR3 loop is CASSLERGGTYEQYF. DNA for the CDR3: TGTGCCAGCAGCTTAGAACGGGGGGGAACCTACGAGCAGTACTTC.

The chain carries TRBV7-2 and TRBJ2-3; TRBD2 matches at 11 bases. The CDR3 is 16 amino acids. The germline V gene encodes CDR1 SGHTA and CDR2 FQGNSA. V was pared by 1 base and J by 5 bases, with 5 bases of the junction left unmatched. DNA for the CDR3: TGTGCCAGCAGCTTAGAGTCGCTAGCGGGGGGAGATACGCAGTATTTT. Translation: CASSLESLAGGDTQYF.

The V and J genes are TRBV2 and TRBJ2-2; 12 bases are a match to TRBD2. Germline trimming cut 0 bases from V and 0 bases from J; bases unmatched to any gene: 5. Germline V gene lookup returns CDR1 SNHLY and CDR2 FYNNEI. The CDR3 sequence is 19 residues long. CDR3 bases: TGTGCCAGCAGTGAAGCGCTTTGGACTAGCGGGGCGAACACCGGGGAGCTGTTTTTT. Translating gives CASSEALWTSGANTGELFF.

V is TRBV11-3 and J is TRBJ2-1; 12 bases map to TRBD2. With 4 bases clipped from V and 4 bases from J, the junction kept 8 bases outside the gene matches. Per germline, CDR1 SGHNT and CDR2 YENEEA. The CDR3 is made up of 17 amino acids. CDR3 coding DNA: TGTGCCAGCAGCTCCTTACGACTAGCGGGAGTTTACAATGAGCAGTTCTTC. Amino acids: CASSSLRLAGVYNEQFF.

The chain couples TRBV6-1 to TRBJ2-1; 7 bases match TRBD2. Looked up from germline, CDR1 is MNHNS and CDR2 is SASEGT. There are 12 residues in the CDR3. The ends lost 8 bases at V and 8 bases at J; junction bases unmatched: 6. CDR3 protein: CASGGGRDEQFF. The CDR3 DNA reads as TGTGCCAGCGGCGGGGGACGAGATGAGCAGTTCTTC.

This clone has only one observation. This chain joins TRBV7-8 and TRBJ2-5; 13 nucleotides match TRBD2. Germline V gene sequence: CDR1 SGHVS, CDR2 FQNEAQ. J lost 5 bases, V lost 3 bases, and 6 bases had no gene match. The CDR3 extends over 16 amino acids. CDR3 bases: TGTGCCAGCAGCTTTGGACTAGCGGGAGAATATGAGACCCAGTACTTC. This encodes CASSFGLAGEYETQYF.

The V gene is TRBV28, the J gene TRBJ2-7; a weak D match, TRBD1 (5 bases). Germline V gives CDR1 MDHEN, CDR2 SYDVKM. The CDR3 has 12 amino acids. Trimming left V 4 bases short and J 3 bases short, with 7 bases between. DNA of the CDR3: TGTGCCAGCAGTTCAGGGAACTACGAGCAGTACTTC. Encoded protein: CASSSGNYEQYF.

This chain links TRBV7-9 with TRBJ1-6; weak D call: TRBD1 (5 bases). Per germline, CDR1 SEHNR and CDR2 FQNEAQ (reference sequence). This CDR3 is 18 amino acids long. V was trimmed by 4 bases and J by 4 bases, leaving 20 bases between them. This CDR3 is CASSSVGFVGAYNSPLHF. The CDR3, as DNA: TGTGCCAGCAGCTCCGTGGGGTTCGTCGGGGCTTATAATTCACCCCTCCACTTT.

This chain links TRBV27 with TRBJ1-2; TRBD1 matches 8 bases. Germline lookup yields CDR1 MNHEY and CDR2 SMNVEV (reference sequence). Trimming at V came to 6 bases and at J to 4 bases, leaving 7 bases not matched to a gene. There are 14 residues in the CDR3. CDR3 residues: CASSFAGGSYGYTF. DNA of the CDR3: TGTGCCAGCAGCTTTGCAGGGGGCAGCTATGGCTACACCTTC.

The rearrangement joins TRBV13 to TRBJ1-2; the D gene is possibly TRBD1 (6 bases). Trimming stripped 3 bases from V and 7 bases from J, with 9 bases between. This CDR3 has 12 amino acids. Germline CDR1 is PRHDT and CDR2 is FYEKMQ (reference sequence). The CDR3 nucleotides are TGTGCCAGCAGCTTGGGGACAAGTGGCTACACCTTC. Translating it yields CASSLGTSGYTF.

V usage is TRBV10-2 and J usage is TRBJ2-3; D is undetermined. V lost 0 bases and J 2 bases, leaving 9 bases between the germline ends. This CDR3 region has 15 residues. Germline CDR1 reads WSHSY; CDR2 reads SAAADI. In DNA form, the CDR3 reads TGCGCCAGCAGTGAGTCGAACTATATCACAGATACGCAGTATTTT. This codes for CASSESNYITDTQYF.

As to this clone: Other DNA sequences in the same sample also yield this CDR3. V usage is TRBV27 and J usage is TRBJ2-7; D unclear. In germline, CDR1 is MNHEY, CDR2 SMNVEV (reference sequence). This CDR3 comprises 14 residues. The germline V and J ends were trimmed by 2 bases and 0 bases, with 8 bases remaining between them. Here the CDR3 DNA reads TGTGCCAGCAGTTTAAGGCAGGCCTCCTACGAGCAGTACTTC. Residues: CASSLRQASYEQYF.

The rearrangement links TRBV19 to TRBJ2-6; 7 nucleotides align to TRBD1. V lost 5 bases, J lost 18 bases, and 19 bases stayed unmatched. This CDR3 has 15 amino acids. CDR1 and CDR2 (germline): LNHDA, SQIVND (reference sequence). For the CDR3, the DNA is TGTGCCAGTAGTTCCTCGACAGGGTCCTCATCGGTTCGGACTTTC. Translation: CASSSSTGSSSVRTF.

This clone was seen just once. This CDR3 is also generated by other DNA sequences in the sample. The chain links TRBV28 to TRBJ1-6; D gene uncertain. The ends were cut back, 2 bases at V and 7 bases at J, with 3 bases in the middle. The CDR3 loop spans 12 amino acids. Germline V lookup: CDR1 MDHEN, CDR2 SYDVKM. CDR3 coding DNA: TGTGCCAGCAGTTTAAAGAATTCACCCCTCCACTTT. Translation: CASSLKNSPLHF.

The chain couples TRBV28 to TRBJ2-7; the D gene is possibly TRBD1 (5 bases). This CDR3 is built from 16 residues. Deletions cut 1 base from V and 0 bases from J, with 13 bases between. Germline lookup yields CDR1 MDHEN and CDR2 SYDVKM. CDR3 coding DNA: TGTGCCAGCAGTTTATCTCCCTTAGGGGACTCCTACGAGCAGTACTTC. Protein product: CASSLSPLGDSYEQYF.

The rearrangement links TRBV2 to TRBJ1-5; D gene unclear. V gave up 2 bases and J gave up 7 bases, with 9 bases separating them. The germline V gene has CDR1 SNHLY and CDR2 FYNNEI. The CDR3 sequence is 13 residues long. The CDR3 sequence is CASSEIQGQPQHF. CDR3 nucleotides: TGTGCCAGCAGTGAAATACAAGGACAGCCCCAGCATTTT. Based on the CDR3 plus reference TRBV2 and TRBJ1-5, the full variable domain is EPEVTQTPSHQVTQMGQEVILRCVPISNHLYFYWYRQILGQKVEFLVSFYNNEISEKSEIFDDQFSVERPDGSNFTLKIRSTKLEDSAMYFCASSEIQGQPQHFGDGTRLSIL.

The V call is TRBV11-3, the J call TRBJ2-3, with TRBD2 identical over 7 bases. Germline CDR1 is SGHNT and CDR2 is YENEEA. The CDR3 sequence is 14 residues long. J was trimmed by 4 bases and V by 4 bases; bases with no gene match: 5. The CDR3 protein is CASSSWAGADTQYF. The CDR3 DNA reads TGTGCCAGCAGCTCTTGGGCGGGAGCAGATACGCAGTATTTT.

This clone occurred once. J is TRBJ2-4 and V is TRBV7-9; D is perhaps TRBD1 (6 bases). CDR1 is SEHNR and CDR2 is FQNEAQ in the germline V gene (reference sequence). V shed 10 bases and J shed 1 base, with 11 bases lying between them. CDR3 size: 13 residues. Here the CDR3 reads CATLDRAKNIQYF. The CDR3 nucleotides are TGTGCCACCTTAGACAGGGCCAAAAACATTCAGTACTTC. Looking up the rest from reference TRBV7-9 and TRBJ2-4 gives the full variable domain: DTGVSQNPRHKITKRGQNVTFRCDPISEHNRLYWYRQTLGQGPEFLTYFQNEAQLEKSRLLSDRFSAERPKGSFSTLEIQRTEQGDSAMYLCATLDRAKNIQYFGAGTRLSVL.